The text below deals with one T cell receptor (beta chain). The antigen remains unidentified. This record comes from a study of blood T cells in healthy people across ages. The overall study: Capture by template switching was about one barcoded beta molecule per two T cells. Study observations and caveats: Per million T cells, TCR beta diversity dropped roughly linearly as age increased.

The amount of total RNA extracted per sample was at least 5.5 micrograms. J gave up 5 bases and V 0 bases, and 6 bases lay outside the gene matches. There are 16 residues in the CDR3. Germline CDR1 is MNHEY and CDR2 is SVGEGT. Next came a second PCR, run for about 7 to 12 cycles, which used a sample-barcoded 5' primer along with a J-beta primer mix. Every molecule of cDNA carried a tag from a template-switch adaptor with 12 random nucleotides. TCRdb called the 5' RACE reads again in MiXCR, with one record for every CDR3 protein. The sample yields about a million distinct CDR3 sequences, more than 30% seen once.

The sequence was obtained from a man in his late teens or twenties in good health. The chain combines TRBV6-2 or TRBV6-3 with TRBJ2-3; 9 nucleotides match TRBD1. The sequenced material came from blood. The CDR3 nucleotides read TGTGCCAGCAGTTACTCTCGGGACAGGGATATAGATACGCAGTATTTT. Encoded protein: CASSYSRDRDIDTQYF.